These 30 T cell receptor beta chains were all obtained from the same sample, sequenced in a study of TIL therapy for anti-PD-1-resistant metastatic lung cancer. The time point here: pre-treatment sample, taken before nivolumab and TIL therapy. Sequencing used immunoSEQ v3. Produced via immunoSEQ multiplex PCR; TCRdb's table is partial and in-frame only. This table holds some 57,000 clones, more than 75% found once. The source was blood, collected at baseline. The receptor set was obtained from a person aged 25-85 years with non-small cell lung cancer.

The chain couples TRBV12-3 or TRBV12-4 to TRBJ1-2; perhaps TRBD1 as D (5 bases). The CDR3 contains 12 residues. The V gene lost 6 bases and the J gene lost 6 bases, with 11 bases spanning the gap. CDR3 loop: CASSLGGNGYTF. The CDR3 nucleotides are TGTGCCAGCAGCCTTGGGGGGAATGGCTACACCTTC.

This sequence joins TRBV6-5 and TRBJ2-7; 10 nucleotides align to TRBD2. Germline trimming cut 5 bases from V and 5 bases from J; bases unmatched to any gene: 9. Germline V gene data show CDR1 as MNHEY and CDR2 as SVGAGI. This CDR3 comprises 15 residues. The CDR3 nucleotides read TGTGCCAGCAGTCGGAGCGGGAGGGTTTTCCACGAGCAGTACTTC. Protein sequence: CASSRSGRVFHEQYF.

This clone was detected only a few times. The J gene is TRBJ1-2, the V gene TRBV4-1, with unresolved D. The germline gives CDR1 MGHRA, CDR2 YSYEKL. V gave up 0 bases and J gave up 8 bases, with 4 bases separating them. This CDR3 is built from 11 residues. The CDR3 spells CASSQDEGYTF. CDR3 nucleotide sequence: TGCGCCAGCAGCCAAGATGAGGGCTACACCTTC.

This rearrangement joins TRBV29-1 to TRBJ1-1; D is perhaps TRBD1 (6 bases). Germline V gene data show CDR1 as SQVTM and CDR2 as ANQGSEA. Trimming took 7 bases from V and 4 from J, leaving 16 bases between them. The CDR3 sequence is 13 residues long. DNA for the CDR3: TGCAGCGCTAAGGGGGGGGTTGCCACTGAAGCTTTCTTT. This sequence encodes CSAKGGVATEAFF.

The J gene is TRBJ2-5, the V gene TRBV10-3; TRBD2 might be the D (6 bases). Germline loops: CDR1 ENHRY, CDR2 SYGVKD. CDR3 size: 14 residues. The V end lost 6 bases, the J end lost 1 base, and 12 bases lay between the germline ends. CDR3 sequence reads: CAIRSGTFQETQYF. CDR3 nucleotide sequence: TGTGCCATCAGATCAGGGACTTTCCAAGAGACCCAGTACTTC.

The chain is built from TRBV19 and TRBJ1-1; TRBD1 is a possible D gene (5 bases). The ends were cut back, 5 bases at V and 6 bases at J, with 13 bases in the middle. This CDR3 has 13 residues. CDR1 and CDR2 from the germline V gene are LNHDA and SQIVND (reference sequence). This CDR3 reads CASSGARVSEAFF. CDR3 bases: TGTGCCAGTAGTGGGGCCAGGGTTTCTGAAGCTTTCTTT.

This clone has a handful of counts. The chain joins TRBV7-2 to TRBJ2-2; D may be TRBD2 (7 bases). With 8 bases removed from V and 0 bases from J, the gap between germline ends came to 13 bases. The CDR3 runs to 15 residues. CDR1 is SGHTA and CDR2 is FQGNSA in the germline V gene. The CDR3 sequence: CASRTGGPNTGELFF. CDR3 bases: TGTGCCAGCCGTACGGGGGGCCCGAACACCGGGGAGCTGTTTTTT.

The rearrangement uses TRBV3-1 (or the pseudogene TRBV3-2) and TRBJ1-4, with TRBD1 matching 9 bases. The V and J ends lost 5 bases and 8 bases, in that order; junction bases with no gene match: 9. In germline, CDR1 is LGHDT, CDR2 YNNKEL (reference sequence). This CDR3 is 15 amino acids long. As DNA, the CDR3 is TGTGCCAGCAGCTATGGACAGGGGTTCAGGGAAAAACTGTTTTTT. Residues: CASSYGQGFREKLFF.

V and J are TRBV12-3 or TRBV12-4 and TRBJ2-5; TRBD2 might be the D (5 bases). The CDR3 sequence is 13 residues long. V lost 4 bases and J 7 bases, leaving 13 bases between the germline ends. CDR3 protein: CASSWGEEVTQYF. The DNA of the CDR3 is TGTGCCAGCAGTTGGGGAGAAGAGGTGACCCAGTACTTC.

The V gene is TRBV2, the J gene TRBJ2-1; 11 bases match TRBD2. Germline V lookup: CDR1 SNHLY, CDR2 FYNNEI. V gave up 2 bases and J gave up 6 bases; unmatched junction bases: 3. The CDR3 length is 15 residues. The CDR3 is CASSERLAGTNEQFF. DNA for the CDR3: TGTGCCAGCAGTGAACGACTAGCGGGGACCAATGAGCAGTTCTTC.

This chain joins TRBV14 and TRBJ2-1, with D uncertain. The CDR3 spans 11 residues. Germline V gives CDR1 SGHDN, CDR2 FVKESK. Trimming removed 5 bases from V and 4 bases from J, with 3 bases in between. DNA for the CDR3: TGTGCCAGCAGCTATTACAATGAGCAGTTCTTC. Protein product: CASSYYNEQFF.

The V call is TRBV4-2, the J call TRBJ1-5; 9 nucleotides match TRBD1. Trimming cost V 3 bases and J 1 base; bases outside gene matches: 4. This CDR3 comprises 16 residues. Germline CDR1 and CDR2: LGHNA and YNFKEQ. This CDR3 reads CASSQLGQGSNQPQHF. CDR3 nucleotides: TGTGCCAGCAGCCAGTTGGGACAGGGAAGCAATCAGCCCCAGCATTTT.

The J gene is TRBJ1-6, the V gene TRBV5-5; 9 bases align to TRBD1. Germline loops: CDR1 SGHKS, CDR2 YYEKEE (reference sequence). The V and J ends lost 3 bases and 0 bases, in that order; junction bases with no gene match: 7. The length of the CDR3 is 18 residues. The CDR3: CASSYRDRESSYNSPLHF. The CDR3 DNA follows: TGTGCCAGCAGCTACCGGGACAGGGAGAGCTCCTATAATTCACCCCTCCACTTT.

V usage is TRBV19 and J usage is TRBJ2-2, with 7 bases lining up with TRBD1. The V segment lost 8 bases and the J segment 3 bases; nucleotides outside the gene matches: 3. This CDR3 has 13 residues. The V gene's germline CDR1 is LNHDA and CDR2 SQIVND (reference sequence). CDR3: CASQDRYTGELFF. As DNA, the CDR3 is TGTGCCAGTCAGGACAGGTACACCGGGGAGCTGTTTTTT. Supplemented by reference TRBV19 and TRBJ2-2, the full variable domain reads DGGITQSPKYLFRKEGQNVTLSCEQNLNHDAMYWYRQDPGQGLRLIYYSQIVNDFQKGDIAEGYSVSREKKESFPLTVTSAQKNPTAFYLCASQDRYTGELFFGEGSRLTVL.

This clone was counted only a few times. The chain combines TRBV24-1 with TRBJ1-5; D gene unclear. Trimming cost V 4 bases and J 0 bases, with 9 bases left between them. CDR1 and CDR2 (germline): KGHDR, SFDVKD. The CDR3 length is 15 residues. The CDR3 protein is CATSDSKYSNQPQHF. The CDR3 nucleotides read TGTGCCACCAGTGACTCCAAATATAGCAATCAGCCCCAGCATTTT.

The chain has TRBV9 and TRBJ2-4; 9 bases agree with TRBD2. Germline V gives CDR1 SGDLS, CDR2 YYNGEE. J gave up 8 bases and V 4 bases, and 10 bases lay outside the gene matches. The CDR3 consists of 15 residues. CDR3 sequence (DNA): TGTGCCAGCAGCTCCCGCGGGGGGGCCCTAGACATTCAGTACTTC. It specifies CASSSRGGALDIQYF.

The CDR3 here is CASSVGGDGTEAFF. CDR3 sequence (DNA): TGTGCCAGCAGCGTAGGCGGGGACGGCACTGAAGCTTTCTTT. The chain is built from TRBV9 and TRBJ1-1; D is perhaps TRBD1 (5 bases). Germline V CDR1 and CDR2: SGDLS, YYNGEE. V was pared by 0 bases and J by 4 bases, with 10 bases between. The CDR3 totals 14 residues.

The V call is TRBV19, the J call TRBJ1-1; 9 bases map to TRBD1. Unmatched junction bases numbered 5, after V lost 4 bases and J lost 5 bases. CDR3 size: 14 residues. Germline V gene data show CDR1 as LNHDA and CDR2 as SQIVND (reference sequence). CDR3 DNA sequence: TGTGCCAGTAGTACCGACAGGGGGAGAACTGAAGCTTTCTTT. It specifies CASSTDRGRTEAFF.

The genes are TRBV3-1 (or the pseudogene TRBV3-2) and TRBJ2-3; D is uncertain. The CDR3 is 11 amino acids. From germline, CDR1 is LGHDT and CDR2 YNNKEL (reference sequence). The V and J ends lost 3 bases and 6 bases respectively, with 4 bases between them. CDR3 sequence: CASSQGDTQYF. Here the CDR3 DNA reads TGTGCCAGCAGCCAGGGGGATACGCAGTATTTT.

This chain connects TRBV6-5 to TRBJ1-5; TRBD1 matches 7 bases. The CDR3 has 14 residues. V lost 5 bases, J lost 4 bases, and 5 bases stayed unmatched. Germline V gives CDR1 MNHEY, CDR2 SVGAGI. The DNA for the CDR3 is TGTGCCAGCAGTACCCCAGGGGGGAATCAGCCCCAGCATTTT. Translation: CASSTPGGNQPQHF.

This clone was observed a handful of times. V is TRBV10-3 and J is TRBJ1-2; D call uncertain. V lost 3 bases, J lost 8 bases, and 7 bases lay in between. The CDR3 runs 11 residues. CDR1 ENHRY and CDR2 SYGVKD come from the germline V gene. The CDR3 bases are TGTGCCATCAGTGAATCATTAGGCTACACCTTC. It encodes CAISESLGYTF.

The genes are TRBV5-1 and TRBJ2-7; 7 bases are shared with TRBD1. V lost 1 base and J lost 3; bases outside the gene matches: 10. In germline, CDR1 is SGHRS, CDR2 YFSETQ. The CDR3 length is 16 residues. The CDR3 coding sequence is TGCGCCAGCAGCTTGACGGTTCTCGACAGGGACTACGAGCAGTACTTC. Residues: CASSLTVLDRDYEQYF. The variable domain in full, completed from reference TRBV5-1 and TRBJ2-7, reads KAGVTQTPRYLIKTRGQQVTLSCSPISGHRSVSWYQQTPGQGLQFLFEYFSETQRNKGNFPGRFSGRQFSNSRSEMNVSTLELGDSALYLCASSLTVLDRDYEQYFGPGTRLTVT.

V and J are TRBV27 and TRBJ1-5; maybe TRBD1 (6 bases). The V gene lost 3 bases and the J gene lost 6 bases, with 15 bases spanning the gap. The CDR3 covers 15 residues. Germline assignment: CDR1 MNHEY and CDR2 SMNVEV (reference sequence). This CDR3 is CASSLDSSRFQPQHF. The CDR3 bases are TGTGCCAGCAGTTTGGACAGTTCGAGGTTTCAGCCCCAGCATTTT.

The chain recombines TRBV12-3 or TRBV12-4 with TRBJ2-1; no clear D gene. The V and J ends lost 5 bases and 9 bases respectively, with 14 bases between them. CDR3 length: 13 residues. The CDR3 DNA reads TGTGCCAGCAGTGGGTGGAGTTCTAGTGAGCAGTTCTTC. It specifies CASSGWSSSEQFF.

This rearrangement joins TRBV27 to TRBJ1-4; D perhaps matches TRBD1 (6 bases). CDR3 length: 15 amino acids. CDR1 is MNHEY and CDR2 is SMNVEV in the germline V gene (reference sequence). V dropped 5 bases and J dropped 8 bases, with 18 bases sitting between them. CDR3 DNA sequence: TGTGCCAGCAGTCTCAACGCGGCAGGGGAAGAAAAACTGTTTTTT. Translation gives CASSLNAAGEEKLFF.

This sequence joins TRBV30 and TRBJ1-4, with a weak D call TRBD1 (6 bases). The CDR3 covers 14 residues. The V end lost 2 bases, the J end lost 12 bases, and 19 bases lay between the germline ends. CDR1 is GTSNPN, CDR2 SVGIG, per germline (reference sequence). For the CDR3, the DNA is TGTGCCTGGAGTCAACAGGGAGGGCGGCGTGAACTGTTTTTT. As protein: CAWSQQGGRRELFF. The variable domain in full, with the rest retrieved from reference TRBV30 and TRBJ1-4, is SQTIHQWPATLVQPVGSPLSLECTVEGTSNPNLYWYRQAAGRGLQLLFYSVGIGQISSEVPQNLSASRPQDRQFILSSKKLLLSDSGFYLCAWSQQGGRRELFFGSGTQLSVL.

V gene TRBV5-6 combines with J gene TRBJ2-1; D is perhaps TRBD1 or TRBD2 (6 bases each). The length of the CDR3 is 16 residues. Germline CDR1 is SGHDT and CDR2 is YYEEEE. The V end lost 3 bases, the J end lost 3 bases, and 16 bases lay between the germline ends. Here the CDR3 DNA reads TGTGCCAGCAGCTCATTGACAAGGGGGGACTACAATGAGCAGTTCTTC. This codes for CASSSLTRGDYNEQFF.

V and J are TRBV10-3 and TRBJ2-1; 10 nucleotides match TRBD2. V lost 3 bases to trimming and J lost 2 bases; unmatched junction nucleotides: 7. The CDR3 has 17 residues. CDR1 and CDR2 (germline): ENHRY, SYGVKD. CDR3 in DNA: TGTGCCATCAGTGACCCGACTAGCGGGCGAACCTACAATGAGCAGTTCTTC. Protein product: CAISDPTSGRTYNEQFF.

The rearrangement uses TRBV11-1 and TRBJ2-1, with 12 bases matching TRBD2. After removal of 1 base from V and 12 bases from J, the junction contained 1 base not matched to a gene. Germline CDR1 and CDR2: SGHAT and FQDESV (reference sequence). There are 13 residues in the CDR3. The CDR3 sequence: CASSLEGLAGQFF. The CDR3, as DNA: TGTGCCAGCAGCTTAGAGGGACTAGCGGGGCAGTTCTTC.

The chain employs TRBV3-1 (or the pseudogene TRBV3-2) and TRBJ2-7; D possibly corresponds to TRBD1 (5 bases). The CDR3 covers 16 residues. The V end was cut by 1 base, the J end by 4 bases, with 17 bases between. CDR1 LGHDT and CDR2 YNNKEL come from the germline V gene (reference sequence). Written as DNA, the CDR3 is TGTGCCAGCAGCCAAGGGCGGTTAGGGGTCAGGTACGAGCAGTACTTC. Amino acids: CASSQGRLGVRYEQYF.